Detailed here is one T cell receptor beta chain. In the original analysis: For nucleated cells, counts were estimated from reference gene primer amplification. Profiled with immunoSEQ multiplex PCR; TCRdb holds only in-frame clones, not every one. V and J calls and clone size are as listed in that table; D and trimming were resolved from the DNA. This table has around 99,000 clones, around 82% appearing once. This specimen comes from a study of blood T cell repertoires in COVID-19. Study as a whole: Whether acute or convalescent, the COVID-19 samples came from the United States, Italy and Spain. Sources were T cells, B-cell-depleted T cells, or PBMCs; the material itself was cDNA or gDNA.

Germline V gene lookup returns CDR1 LGHNA and CDR2 YSLEER. With 0 bases removed from V and 4 bases from J, the gap between germline ends came to 12 bases. CDR3 size: 15 residues. The rearrangement joins TRBV4-3 to TRBJ2-5; possibly TRBD1 for D (5 bases). The sample comprised peripheral blood. This clonotype was sampled from a man aged 50 to 59 who had recovered from COVID-19. CDR3 sequence reads: CASSQDHGAGETQYF. The CDR3 region has the DNA TGCGCCAGCAGCCAAGATCATGGGGCTGGAGAGACCCAGTACTTC.